This T cell receptor beta chain comes out of a study of T cell changes during pregnancy in multiple sclerosis. The CDR3 has 16 amino acids. CDR1 and CDR2 from the germline V gene are MNHEY and SMNVEV (reference sequence). The V end was cut by 4 bases, the J end by 8 bases, with 21 bases between. This table comes from immunoSEQ multiplex PCR, and its TCRdb copy is limited to in-frame clones, with some not included. Of fewer than 90,000 clones in the sample, 80% to 95% were seen once. The chain joins TRBV27 to TRBJ2-1; a weak D match, TRBD2 (6 bases). This TCR came from a female donor with multiple sclerosis, enrolled in a pregnancy study. The material was peripheral blood, obtained in the first trimester of pregnancy. The CDR3 is CASSSFRTIVSDEQFF. The CDR3 coding sequence is TGTGCCAGCAGTTCCTTCCGGACTATAGTAAGCGATGAGCAGTTCTTC.